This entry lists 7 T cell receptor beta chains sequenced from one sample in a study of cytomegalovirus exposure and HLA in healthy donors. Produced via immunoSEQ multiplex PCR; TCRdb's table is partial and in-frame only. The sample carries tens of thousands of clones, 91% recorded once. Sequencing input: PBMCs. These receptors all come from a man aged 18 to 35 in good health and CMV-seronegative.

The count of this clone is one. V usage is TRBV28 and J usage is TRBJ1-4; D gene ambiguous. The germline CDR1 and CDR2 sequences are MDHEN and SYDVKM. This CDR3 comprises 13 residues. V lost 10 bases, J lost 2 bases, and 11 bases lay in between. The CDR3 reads CATRRPTNEKLFF. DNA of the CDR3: TGTGCCACTAGGAGACCGACTAATGAAAAACTGTTTTTT.

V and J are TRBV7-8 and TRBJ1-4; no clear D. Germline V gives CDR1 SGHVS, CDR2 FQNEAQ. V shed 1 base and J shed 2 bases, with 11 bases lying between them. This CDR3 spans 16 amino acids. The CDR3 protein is CASSLGGEATNEKLFF. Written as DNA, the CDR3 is TGTGCCAGCAGCTTAGGAGGCGAGGCGACTAATGAAAAACTGTTTTTT.

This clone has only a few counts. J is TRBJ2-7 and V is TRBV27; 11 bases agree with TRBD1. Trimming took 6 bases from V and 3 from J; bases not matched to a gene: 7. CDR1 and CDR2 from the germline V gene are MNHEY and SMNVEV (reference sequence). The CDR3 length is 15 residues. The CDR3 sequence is CASSPWDRGNYEQYF. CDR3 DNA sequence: TGTGCCAGCAGCCCATGGGACAGGGGGAACTACGAGCAGTACTTC.

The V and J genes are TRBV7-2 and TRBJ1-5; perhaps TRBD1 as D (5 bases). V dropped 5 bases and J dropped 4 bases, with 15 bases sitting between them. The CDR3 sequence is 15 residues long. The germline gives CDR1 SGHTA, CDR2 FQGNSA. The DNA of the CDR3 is TGTGCCAGCAGCCCACGTGGGGGGACTAATCAGCCCCAGCATTTT. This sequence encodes CASSPRGGTNQPQHF.

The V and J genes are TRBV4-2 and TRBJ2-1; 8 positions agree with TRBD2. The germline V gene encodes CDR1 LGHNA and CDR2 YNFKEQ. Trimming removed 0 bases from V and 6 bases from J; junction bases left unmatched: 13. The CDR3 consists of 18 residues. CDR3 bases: TGTGCCAGCAGCCAAGATCTCCTCGGAGCGGGAGCCATCAATGAGCAGTTCTTC. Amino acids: CASSQDLLGAGAINEQFF.

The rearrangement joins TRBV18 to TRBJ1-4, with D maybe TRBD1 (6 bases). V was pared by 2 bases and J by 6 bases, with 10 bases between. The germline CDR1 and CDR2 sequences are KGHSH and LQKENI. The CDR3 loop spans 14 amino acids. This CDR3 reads CASSPTGRDEKLFF. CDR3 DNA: TGTGCCAGCTCACCAACAGGGAGGGATGAAAAACTGTTTTTT.

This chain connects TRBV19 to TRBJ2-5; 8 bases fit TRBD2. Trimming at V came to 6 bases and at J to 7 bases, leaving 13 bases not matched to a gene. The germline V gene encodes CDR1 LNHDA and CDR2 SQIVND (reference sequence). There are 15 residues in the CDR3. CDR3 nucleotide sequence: TGTGCCAGTAGCAGCAGACTAGCGCAGGACGTGACCCAGTACTTC. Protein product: CASSSRLAQDVTQYF.